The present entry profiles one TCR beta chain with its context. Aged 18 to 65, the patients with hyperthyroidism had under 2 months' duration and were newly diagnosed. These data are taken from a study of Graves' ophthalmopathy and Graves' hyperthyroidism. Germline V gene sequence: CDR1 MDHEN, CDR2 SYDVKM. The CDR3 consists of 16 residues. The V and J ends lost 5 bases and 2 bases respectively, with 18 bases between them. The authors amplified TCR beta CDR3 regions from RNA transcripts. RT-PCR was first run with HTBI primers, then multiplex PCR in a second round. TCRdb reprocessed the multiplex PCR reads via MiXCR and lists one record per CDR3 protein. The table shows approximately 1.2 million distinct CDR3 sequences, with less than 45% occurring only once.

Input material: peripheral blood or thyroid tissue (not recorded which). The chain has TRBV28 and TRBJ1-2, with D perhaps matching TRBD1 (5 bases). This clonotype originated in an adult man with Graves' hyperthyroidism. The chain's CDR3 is CASSTRTQRHNYGYTF. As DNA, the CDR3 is TGTGCCAGCAGTACCAGGACACAAAGGCACAACTATGGCTACACCTTC.